This note documents a single T cell receptor beta chain sequence. Its target is not known. This record comes from a study of T-cell memory formation after mild COVID-19. Study-level findings and limits: Whether second-wave clones peaking at day 37 were SARS-CoV-2 specific went unconfirmed. Cross-reactive memory seemingly joined, as some responding clones were found in pre-infection memory.

TCRdb passed the 5' RACE reads through MiXCR, listing each CDR3 protein once. The data show 200,000 or so distinct CDR3 sequences, under 20% seen once. The germline V gene encodes CDR1 MNHNS and CDR2 SASEGT. The CDR3 totals 14 residues. V gave up 7 bases and J gave up 4 bases, with 13 bases separating them. Sequenced material: PBMCs or a T cell subset sorted from them (not recorded which). This rearrangement joins TRBV6-1 to TRBJ1-4; the D is unclear. This clonotype was obtained from an adult woman who had mild COVID-19 (a few samples of this study predate the infection). Cell type and time point are not known. The CDR3 nucleotides read TGTGCCAGCAACAGAGTGGGGATTAATGAAAAACTGTTTTTT. Protein: CASNRVGINEKLFF.